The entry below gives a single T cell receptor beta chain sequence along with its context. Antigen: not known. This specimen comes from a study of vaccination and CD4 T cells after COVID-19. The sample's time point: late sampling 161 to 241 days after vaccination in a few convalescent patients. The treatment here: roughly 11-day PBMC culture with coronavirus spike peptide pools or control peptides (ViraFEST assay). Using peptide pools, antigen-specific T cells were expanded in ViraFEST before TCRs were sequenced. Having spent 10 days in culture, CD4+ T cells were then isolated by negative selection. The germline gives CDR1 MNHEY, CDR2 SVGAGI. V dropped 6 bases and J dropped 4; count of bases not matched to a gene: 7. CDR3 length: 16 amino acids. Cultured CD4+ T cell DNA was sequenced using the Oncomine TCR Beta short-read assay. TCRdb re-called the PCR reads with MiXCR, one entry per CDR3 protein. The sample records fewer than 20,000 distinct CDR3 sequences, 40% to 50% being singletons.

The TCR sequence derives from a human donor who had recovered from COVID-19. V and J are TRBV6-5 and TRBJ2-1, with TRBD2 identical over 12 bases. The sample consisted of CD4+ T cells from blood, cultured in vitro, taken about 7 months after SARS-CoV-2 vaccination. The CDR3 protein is CASRSPLAGGYNEQFF. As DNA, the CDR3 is TGTGCCAGCAGGTCCCCACTAGCGGGGGGATACAATGAGCAGTTCTTC.